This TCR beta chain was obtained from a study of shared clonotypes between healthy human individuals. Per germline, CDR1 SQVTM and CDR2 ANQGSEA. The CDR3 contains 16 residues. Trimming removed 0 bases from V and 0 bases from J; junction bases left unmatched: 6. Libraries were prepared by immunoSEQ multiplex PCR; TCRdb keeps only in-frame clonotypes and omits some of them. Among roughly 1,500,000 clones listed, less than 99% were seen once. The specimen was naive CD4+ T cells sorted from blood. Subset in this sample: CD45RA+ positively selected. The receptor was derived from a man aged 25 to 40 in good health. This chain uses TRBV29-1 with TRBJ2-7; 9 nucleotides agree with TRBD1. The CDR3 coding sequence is TGCAGCGTTGAAGACAGACAGGGGGAATTCTCCTACGAGCAGTACTTC. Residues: CSVEDRQGEFSYEQYF.